These 30 T cell receptor beta chains share one sample of origin, sequenced in a study of T cell responses to AZD1222 COVID-19 vaccine. The table came from immunoSEQ multiplex PCR; TCRdb's copy has only in-frame clones and leaves some out. The table lists some 96,000 clones, just under 90% of them singletons. The sequencing used peripheral blood, collected on day 0 of AZD1222 vaccination. These receptors all come from an adult in good health.

This clone was seen only once. The genes are TRBV18 and TRBJ1-1, with D unclear. There are 14 residues in the CDR3. V lost 0 bases and J lost 1, with 6 bases in between. Germline V lookup: CDR1 KGHSH, CDR2 LQKENI. CDR3 bases: TGTGCCAGCTCACCACCTCCCGAGAACACTGAAGCTTTCTTT. Translating it yields CASSPPPENTEAFF.

The V and J genes are TRBV29-1 and TRBJ2-5; D unclear. V dropped 7 bases and J dropped 2 bases, with 17 bases sitting between them. The CDR3 extends over 14 amino acids. Germline CDR1 reads SQVTM; CDR2 reads ANQGSEA. In DNA form, the CDR3 reads TGCAGCGCAGCCGGTTTCTGGCAGCAAGAGACCCAGTACTTC. This sequence encodes CSAAGFWQQETQYF.

For this clone: Other DNA sequences from this sample encode an identical CDR3 as well. J is TRBJ1-2 and V is TRBV5-4; D is unclear. The CDR3 is 13 residues long. Trimming removed 0 bases at V and 4 bases at J, with 7 bases between. Germline loops: CDR1 SGHNT, CDR2 YYREEE (reference sequence). This CDR3 is CASSLVSGYGYTF. The CDR3 nucleotides read TGTGCCAGCAGCTTGGTGTCGGGCTATGGCTACACCTTC.

The chain is built from TRBV29-1 and TRBJ2-3; D is perhaps TRBD1 or TRBD2 (6 bases each). The V end was cut by 3 bases, the J end by 1 base, with 14 bases between. CDR3 length equals 15 residues. Germline lookup yields CDR1 SQVTM and CDR2 ANQGSEA. CDR3 DNA: TGCAGCGTTGATATCGGGGGCCAGCGCACAGATACGCAGTATTTT. Residues: CSVDIGGQRTDTQYF.

This clone was observed once. V is TRBV2 and J is TRBJ1-1; the D is unclear. Germline CDR1 reads SNHLY; CDR2 reads FYNNEI. CDR3 length: 14 residues. V lost 4 bases, J lost 0 bases, and 9 bases lay in between. The CDR3 region is CASSVNSLNTEAFF. CDR3 nucleotides: TGTGCCAGCAGTGTTAACAGTCTGAACACTGAAGCTTTCTTT.

This clone is a singleton in its sample. The J gene is TRBJ1-2, the V gene TRBV24-1, with 8 positions matching TRBD1. The CDR3 extends over 13 amino acids. The junction had 15 bases not matched to a gene; V was cut back by 8 bases and J by 14 bases. CDR1 is KGHDR, CDR2 SFDVKD, per germline. CDR3 DNA sequence: TGTGCCACCAAGCTTCGGAGGACAGGGTCTAAGACCTTC. This encodes CATKLRRTGSKTF.

The J gene is TRBJ2-7, the V gene TRBV10-3, with 9 bases lining up with TRBD1. CDR1 is ENHRY, CDR2 SYGVKD, per germline. The CDR3 spans 15 residues. The V gene end was trimmed by 3 bases and the J gene end by 7 bases; junction bases not matched to a gene: 10. This CDR3 is CAISDSDRGSYEQYF. DNA of the CDR3: TGTGCCATCAGTGATAGCGACAGGGGGTCTTATGAGCAGTACTTC.

This clone was recorded only once. The V gene is TRBV5-4, the J gene TRBJ1-1; 7 bases match TRBD1. With V trimmed by 5 bases and J by 7 bases, 17 bases remained unmatched. The germline CDR1 and CDR2 sequences are SGHNT and YYREEE (reference sequence). The CDR3 runs to 16 residues. Here the CDR3 DNA reads TGTGCCAGCAGACAATGGGGGGAGGGGGCCACAATTGAAGCTTTCTTT. Amino acids: CASRQWGEGATIEAFF. Together with reference TRBV5-4 and TRBJ1-1, the CDR3 gives the full variable domain: ETGVTQSPTHLIKTRGQQVTLRCSSQSGHNTVSWYQQALGQGPQFIFQYYREEENGRGNFPPRFSGLQFPNYSSELNVNALELDDSALYLCASRQWGEGATIEAFFGQGTRLTVV.

The rearrangement joins TRBV5-1 to TRBJ1-4; the D gene is possibly TRBD1 (5 bases). The germline CDR1 and CDR2 sequences are SGHRS and YFSETQ. Trimming pared 3 bases from V and 13 bases from J, leaving 16 bases between. The CDR3 length is 13 residues. CDR3 DNA sequence: TGCGCCAGCAGCTCCCGGGGGGGTCAAGCACTGTTTTTT. This gives the protein CASSSRGGQALFF.

The rearrangement joins TRBV7-2 to TRBJ2-5, with 8 bases identical to TRBD1. The CDR3 is made up of 14 amino acids. J was trimmed by 2 bases and V by 5 bases; bases with no gene match: 4. Germline loops: CDR1 SGHTA, CDR2 FQGNSA. The CDR3 DNA follows: TGTGCCAGCAGCCCCGGACAGGGACAAGAGACCCAGTACTTC. Its translation: CASSPGQGQETQYF.

The sample holds one count of this clone. The V gene is TRBV6-2 or TRBV6-3, the J gene TRBJ2-1; 10 bases match TRBD2. CDR1 MNHEY and CDR2 SVGEGT come from the germline V gene. The V and J ends lost 5 bases and 4 bases, in that order; junction bases with no gene match: 2. The CDR3 loop spans 14 amino acids. Here the CDR3 reads CASSNSGGYNEQFF. The CDR3 DNA reads TGTGCCAGCAGTAATAGCGGGGGGTACAATGAGCAGTTCTTC.

The chain has TRBV19 and TRBJ1-1, with no clear D. Germline CDR1 LNHDA, CDR2 SQIVND (reference sequence). CDR3 length: 14 amino acids. Trimming removed 4 bases from V and 6 bases from J, with 15 bases in between. CDR3 loop: CASSRTFLRAEAFF. The CDR3 bases are TGTGCCAGTAGTAGGACTTTCCTAAGGGCTGAAGCTTTCTTT.

This rearrangement joins TRBV10-2 to TRBJ1-1; D possibly corresponds to TRBD1 (6 bases). Germline CDR1 is WSHSY and CDR2 is SAAADI. Deletions cut 7 bases from V and 0 bases from J, with 12 bases between. There are 14 residues in the CDR3. In nucleotides, the CDR3 is TGCGCCAGCACCGCGACAGGTATGAACACTGAAGCTTTCTTT. Its translation is CASTATGMNTEAFF.

This sequence joins TRBV5-8 and TRBJ1-1; D is possibly TRBD1 (5 bases). Germline V gene lookup returns CDR1 SGHTS and CDR2 YDEGEE. The CDR3 consists of 13 residues. V lost 0 bases and J lost 9, with 12 bases in between. CDR3 in amino acids: CASSLVPGPKAFF. The CDR3 DNA reads TGTGCCAGCAGCTTGGTACCGGGACCGAAAGCTTTCTTT.

This chain links TRBV3-1 (or the pseudogene TRBV3-2) with TRBJ2-7; TRBD1 matches at 12 bases. This CDR3 is 16 amino acids long. J was trimmed by 12 bases and V by 4 bases; bases with no gene match: 16. CDR1 LGHDT and CDR2 YNNKEL come from the germline V gene (reference sequence). CDR3 nucleotide sequence: TGTGCCAGCAGCCCGAGCTTGCTCGGGACAGGGGGCGCATGGTACTTC. Translating it yields CASSPSLLGTGGAWYF.

This clone was observed a few times. For the CDR3, the DNA is TGTGCCAGCAGTTACGCGGGCGGACGAGAGACCCAGTACTTC. Its translation: CASSYAGGRETQYF. This chain uses TRBV7-2 with TRBJ2-5, with a possible D match to TRBD2 (5 bases). V was trimmed by 6 bases and J by 4 bases, leaving 15 bases between them. The CDR3 is 14 amino acids. Germline CDR1 reads SGHTA; CDR2 reads FQGNSA.

V and J are TRBV5-1 and TRBJ2-2; TRBD1 agrees at 7 bases. This CDR3 contains 15 residues. The V gene's germline CDR1 is SGHRS and CDR2 YFSETQ. The junction had 6 bases not matched to a gene; V was cut back by 4 bases and J by 3 bases. The CDR3 region has the DNA TGCGCCAGCAGCCCCGGACAGGCGGACACCGGGGAGCTGTTTTTT. Residues: CASSPGQADTGELFF.

The chain carries TRBV4-1 and TRBJ1-5; D remains unclear. Trimming pared 1 base from V and 0 bases from J, leaving 7 bases between. CDR1 is MGHRA, CDR2 YSYEKL, per germline. The CDR3 is 15 amino acids. CDR3 residues: CASSQGQNSNQPQHF. CDR3 nucleotides: TGCGCCAGCAGCCAAGGACAAAATAGCAATCAGCCCCAGCATTTT.

The count of this clone is one. The chain uses TRBV9 and TRBJ2-1, with TRBD2 matching 8 bases. CDR1 and CDR2 (germline): SGDLS, YYNGEE. CDR3 size: 15 residues. V shed 4 bases, J shed 3 bases, and the junction held 6 bases outside the gene matches. This chain's CDR3 is CASSRSSGDYNEQFF. The CDR3 bases are TGTGCCAGCAGCAGGAGTAGCGGGGACTACAATGAGCAGTTCTTC.

The chain links TRBV7-2 to TRBJ2-7; D ambiguous. The germline V and J ends were trimmed by 0 bases and 0 bases, with 9 bases remaining between them. CDR3 length equals 15 residues. CDR1 SGHTA and CDR2 FQGNSA come from the germline V gene. This CDR3 reads CASSLAVVSSYEQYF. CDR3 sequence (DNA): TGTGCCAGCAGCTTAGCGGTTGTCAGCTCCTACGAGCAGTACTTC.

The chain links TRBV6-6 to TRBJ2-7; 7 bases match TRBD2. The CDR3 contains 15 residues. The germline V gene has CDR1 MNHNY and CDR2 SVGAGI (reference sequence). The V and J ends lost 3 bases and 7 bases, in that order; junction bases with no gene match: 12. The chain's CDR3 is CASSYKAGVSREQYF. CDR3 sequence (DNA): TGTGCCAGCAGTTATAAGGCGGGAGTATCGCGGGAGCAGTACTTC.

The chain recombines TRBV5-3 with TRBJ2-7; the match to TRBD1 covers 9 bases. TRBV5-3 is recorded as an ORF, its role being uncertain. With V trimmed by 0 bases and J by 0 bases, 4 bases remained unmatched. The CDR3 consists of 16 residues. The CDR3, as DNA: TGTGCCAGAAGCTTGGTGACAGGGGGGATCTCCTACGAGCAGTACTTC. This codes for CARSLVTGGISYEQYF.

The CDR3: CASSYRRGLSYEQYF. For the CDR3, the DNA is TGTGCCAGCAGTTACCGACGGGGGCTGTCCTACGAGCAGTACTTC. V gene TRBV6-5 combines with J gene TRBJ2-7, with D perhaps given as TRBD1 or TRBD2 (6 bases each). CDR3 size: 15 residues. Trimming removed 2 bases at V and 1 base at J, with 12 bases between. Germline values: CDR1 MNHEY, CDR2 SVGAGI.

Judged by abundance, this clone is medium-sized. This sample includes further DNA sequences coding for the same CDR3. The chain is built from TRBV11-3 and TRBJ1-1; D is unresolved. The CDR3 length is 13 residues. Trimming left V 2 bases short and J 2 bases short, with 6 bases between. Germline values: CDR1 SGHNT, CDR2 YENEEA. CDR3 coding DNA: TGTGCCAGCAGCTTATCGCTTAACACTGAAGCTTTCTTT. The encoded protein is CASSLSLNTEAFF.

V and J are TRBV6-4 and TRBJ2-1, with 10 bases matching TRBD2. The germline CDR1 and CDR2 sequences are MRHNA and SNTAGT. The CDR3 extends over 22 amino acids. V shed 1 base and J 8 bases; nucleotides not matched to a gene: 26. In nucleotides, the CDR3 is TGTGCCAGCAGTGACTACAGACACAGGAGCCCCCATCTAGCGGGAGTTAAGGATGAGCAGTTCTTC. Translation: CASSDYRHRSPHLAGVKDEQFF.

Here the CDR3 DNA reads TGTGCCAGCAGCTTAGAGGGTGGGAATGAAAAACTGTTTTTT. It codes for CASSLEGGNEKLFF. The chain is built from TRBV11-3 and TRBJ1-4; D unresolved. The CDR3 is 14 amino acids. Trimming left V 0 bases short and J 5 bases short, with 7 bases between. Germline lookup yields CDR1 SGHNT and CDR2 YENEEA.

V and J are TRBV28 and TRBJ2-7; no clear D. CDR1 MDHEN and CDR2 SYDVKM come from the germline V gene. The CDR3 sequence is 16 residues long. The V and J ends lost 3 bases and 4 bases respectively, with 19 bases between them. DNA for the CDR3: TGTGCCAGCAGTTTGTTCAGCCAGCTTCCCCCTTACGAGCAGTACTTC. Protein: CASSLFSQLPPYEQYF.

This chain uses TRBV24-1 with TRBJ2-3; TRBD2 matches at 11 bases. In germline, CDR1 is KGHDR, CDR2 SFDVKD. V was clipped by 0 bases and J by 1 base; unmatched bases: 2. The CDR3 is 17 residues long. CDR3 in amino acids: CATSDLTSGGGTDTQYF. For the CDR3, the DNA is TGTGCCACCAGTGATTTGACTAGCGGGGGTGGCACAGATACGCAGTATTTT.

V gene TRBV18 combines with J gene TRBJ1-4; 8 bases agree with TRBD1. The germline CDR1 and CDR2 sequences are KGHSH and LQKENI. This CDR3 contains 14 residues. The V and J ends lost 3 bases and 4 bases, in that order; junction bases with no gene match: 1. This CDR3 is CASSPTGVNEKLFF. CDR3 nucleotide sequence: TGTGCCAGCTCACCGACAGGGGTTAATGAAAAACTGTTTTTT. Full variable domain (remainder filled in from reference TRBV18 and TRBJ1-4): NAGVMQNPRHLVRRRGQEARLRCSPMKGHSHVYWYRQLPEEGLKFMVYLQKENIIDESGMPKERFSAEFPKEGPSILRIQQVVRGDSAAYFCASSPTGVNEKLFFGSGTQLSVL.

The chain joins TRBV10-3 to TRBJ1-1; TRBD1 might be the D (5 bases). The CDR3 length is 13 residues. Germline V gene data show CDR1 as ENHRY and CDR2 as SYGVKD. V was trimmed by 4 bases and J by 2 bases, leaving 8 bases between them. CDR3 nucleotides: TGTGCCATCAGTGTAGACAGTAACACTGAAGCTTTCTTT. This gives the protein CAISVDSNTEAFF.